This T cell receptor beta chain emerged from a study of T cell changes during pregnancy in multiple sclerosis. The length of the CDR3 is 16 residues. Germline CDR1 LGHNA, CDR2 YSLEER. The ends lost 5 bases at V and 8 bases at J; junction bases unmatched: 14. TCRdb's copy holds only in-frame clones and misses some; the assay was immunoSEQ multiplex PCR. This sample has nearly 45,000 clones, with approximately 96% found just once. The chain joins TRBV4-3 to TRBJ2-1; 8 bases align to TRBD1. This receptor was obtained from a female donor with multiple sclerosis, enrolled in a pregnancy study. Sequencing used peripheral blood, obtained in the second trimester of pregnancy. In DNA form, the CDR3 reads TGCGCCAGCAGCTCGAGGACAGGGCCTCCCGTTGATGAGCAGTTCTTC. Its translation: CASSSRTGPPVDEQFF.